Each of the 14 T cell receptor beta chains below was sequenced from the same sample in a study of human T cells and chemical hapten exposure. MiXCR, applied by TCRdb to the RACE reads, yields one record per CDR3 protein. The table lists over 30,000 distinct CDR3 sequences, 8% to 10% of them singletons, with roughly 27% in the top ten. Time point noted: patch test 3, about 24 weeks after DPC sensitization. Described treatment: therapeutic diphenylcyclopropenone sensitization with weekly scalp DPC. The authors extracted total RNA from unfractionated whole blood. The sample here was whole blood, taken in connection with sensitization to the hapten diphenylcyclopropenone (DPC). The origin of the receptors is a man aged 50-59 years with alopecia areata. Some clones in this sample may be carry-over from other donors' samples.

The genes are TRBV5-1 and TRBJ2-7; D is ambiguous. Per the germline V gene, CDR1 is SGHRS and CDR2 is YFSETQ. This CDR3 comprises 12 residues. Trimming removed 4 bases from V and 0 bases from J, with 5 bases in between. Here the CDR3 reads CASSPNSYEQYF. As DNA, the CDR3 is TGCGCCAGCAGCCCCAACTCCTACGAGCAGTACTTC.

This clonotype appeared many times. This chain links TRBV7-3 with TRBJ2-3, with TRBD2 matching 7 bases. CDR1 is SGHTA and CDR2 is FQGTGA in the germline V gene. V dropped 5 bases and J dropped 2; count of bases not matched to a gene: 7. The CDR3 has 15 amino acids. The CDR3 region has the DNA TGTGCCAGCAGCCCCCTGGGGGGGGACACAGATACGCAGTATTTT. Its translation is CASSPLGGDTDTQYF. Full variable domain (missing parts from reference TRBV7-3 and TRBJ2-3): GAGVSQTPSNKVTEKGKYVELRCDPISGHTALYWYRQSLGQGPEFLIYFQGTGAADDSGLPNDRFFAVRPEGSVSTLKIQRTERGDSAVYLCASSPLGGDTDTQYFGPGTRLTVL.

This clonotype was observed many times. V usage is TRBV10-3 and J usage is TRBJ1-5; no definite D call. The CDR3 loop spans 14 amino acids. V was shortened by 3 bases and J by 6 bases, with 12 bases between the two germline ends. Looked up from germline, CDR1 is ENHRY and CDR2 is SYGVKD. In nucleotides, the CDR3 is TGTGCCATCAGTGAAACGCGGGGAAGTCAGCCCCAGCATTTT. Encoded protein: CAISETRGSQPQHF.

In DNA form, the CDR3 reads TGTGCCAGCACCGCTGGAAGTTACTACGAGCAGTACTTC. It codes for CASTAGSYYEQYF. The J gene is TRBJ2-7, the V gene TRBV28; D is ambiguous. V dropped 7 bases and J dropped 3 bases, with 13 bases sitting between them. CDR1 MDHEN and CDR2 SYDVKM come from the germline V gene. The CDR3 runs to 13 residues.

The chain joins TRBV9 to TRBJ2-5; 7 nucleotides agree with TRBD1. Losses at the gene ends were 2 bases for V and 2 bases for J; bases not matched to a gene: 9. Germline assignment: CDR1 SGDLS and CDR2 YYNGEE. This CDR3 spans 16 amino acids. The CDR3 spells CASSVRGGQPQETQYF. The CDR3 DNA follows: TGTGCCAGCAGCGTGCGAGGGGGACAGCCACAAGAGACCCAGTACTTC.

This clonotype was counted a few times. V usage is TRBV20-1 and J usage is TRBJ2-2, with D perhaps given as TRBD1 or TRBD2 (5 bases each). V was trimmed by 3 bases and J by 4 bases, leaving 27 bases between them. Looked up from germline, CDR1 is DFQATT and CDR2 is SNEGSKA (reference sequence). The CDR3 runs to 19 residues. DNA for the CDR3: TGCAGTGCTAGGGGGGTGGACGGCGCAGGGCTAGCCGTCACCGGGGAGCTGTTTTTT. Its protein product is CSARGVDGAGLAVTGELFF.

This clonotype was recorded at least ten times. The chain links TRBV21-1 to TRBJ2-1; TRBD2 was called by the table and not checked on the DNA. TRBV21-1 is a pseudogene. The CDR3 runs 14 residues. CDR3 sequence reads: CARPGLAQYNEQFF. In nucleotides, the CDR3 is TGTGCCCGACCGGGACTAGCTCAGTACAATGAGCAGTTCTTC.

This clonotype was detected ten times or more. The CDR3 protein is CASSQGGPLGEQYF. The CDR3 region has the DNA TGTGCCAGCAGCCAAGGAGGGCCCTTGGGCGAGCAGTACTTC. The V gene is TRBV3-1, the J gene TRBJ2-7, with D maybe TRBD2 (5 bases). CDR3 size: 14 residues. The V end lost 1 base, the J end lost 6 bases, and 13 bases lay between the germline ends. Germline V gives CDR1 LGHDT, CDR2 YNNKEL (reference sequence).

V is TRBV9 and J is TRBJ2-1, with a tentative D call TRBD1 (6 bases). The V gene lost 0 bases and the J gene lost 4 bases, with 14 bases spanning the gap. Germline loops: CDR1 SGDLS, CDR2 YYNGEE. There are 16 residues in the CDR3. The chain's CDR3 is CASSVEGRGGYNEQFF. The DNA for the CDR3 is TGTGCCAGCAGCGTAGAGGGCAGAGGGGGATACAATGAGCAGTTCTTC.

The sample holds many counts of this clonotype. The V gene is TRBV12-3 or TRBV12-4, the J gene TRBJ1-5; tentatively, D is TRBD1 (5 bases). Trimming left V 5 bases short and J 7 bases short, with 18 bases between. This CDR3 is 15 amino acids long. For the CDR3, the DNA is TGTGCCAGCAGTGTCTTGTTTGGGCAGGGACAGCCCCAGCATTTT. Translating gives CASSVLFGQGQPQHF.

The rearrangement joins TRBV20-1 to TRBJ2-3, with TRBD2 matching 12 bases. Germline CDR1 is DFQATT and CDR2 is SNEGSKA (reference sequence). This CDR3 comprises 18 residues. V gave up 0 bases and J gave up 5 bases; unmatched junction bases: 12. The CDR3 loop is CSARDFSASGRAIDTQYF. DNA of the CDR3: TGCAGTGCTAGAGATTTCTCGGCTAGCGGGAGGGCCATAGATACGCAGTATTTT.

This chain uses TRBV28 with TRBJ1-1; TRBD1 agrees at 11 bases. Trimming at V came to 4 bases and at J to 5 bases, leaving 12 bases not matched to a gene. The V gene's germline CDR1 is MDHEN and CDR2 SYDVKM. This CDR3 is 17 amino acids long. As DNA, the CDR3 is TGTGCCAGCAGTTCTTTCACCGGGACAGGGGGAGATACTGAAGCTTTCTTT. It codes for CASSSFTGTGGDTEAFF.

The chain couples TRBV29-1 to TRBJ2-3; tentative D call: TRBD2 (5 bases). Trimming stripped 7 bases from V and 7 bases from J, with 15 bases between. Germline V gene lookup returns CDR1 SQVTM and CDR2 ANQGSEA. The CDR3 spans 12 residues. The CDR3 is CSARGTTNTQYF. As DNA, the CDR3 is TGCAGCGCCCGGGGTACTACTAATACGCAGTATTTT.

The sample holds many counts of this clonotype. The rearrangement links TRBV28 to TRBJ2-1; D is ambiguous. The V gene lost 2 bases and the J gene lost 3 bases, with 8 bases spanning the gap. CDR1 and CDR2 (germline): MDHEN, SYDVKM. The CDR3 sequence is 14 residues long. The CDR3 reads CASSLGQRYNEQFF. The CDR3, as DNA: TGTGCCAGCAGTTTAGGTCAGCGCTACAATGAGCAGTTCTTC.